This T cell receptor (beta chain) was captured by sequencing in a study of PD-1 blockade in classical Hodgkin lymphoma. Using immunoSEQ multiplex PCR, the repertoire was profiled, and TCRdb retains in-frame clones only, with some absent. The top ten clones hold 8% to 9.5% of a sample with approximately 93,000 clones, roughly 78% of them seen once. Time point of the sample: cycle 4 day 1 (C4D1), after 5 to 7 weeks of nivolumab. Relapse after autologous stem cell transplantation occurred in every patient, and brentuximab vedotin exposure varied. The CDR3 sequence is 14 residues long. CDR1 SGHAT and CDR2 FQNNGV come from the germline V gene. V gave up 5 bases and J gave up 4 bases, with 14 bases separating them. This clone turned up a few times.

The sample in question was peripheral blood mononuclear cells (PBMCs), obtained before the fourth cycle of nivolumab. J is TRBJ1-1 and V is TRBV11-2, with a tentative D call TRBD1 (6 bases). The sequence was obtained from a human donor with classical Hodgkin lymphoma. The CDR3 protein is CASSRNREVTEAFF. The CDR3, as DNA: TGTGCCAGCAGCCGCAACAGGGAGGTCACTGAAGCTTTCTTT.